Following are 8 T cell receptor beta chains from one sample sequenced in a study of glioma-infiltrating T cells. Using RNA template, CDR3s of TCR alpha and beta were amplified with iRepertoire arm-PCR. TCRdb passed the multiplex PCR reads through MiXCR, listing each CDR3 protein once. The sample lists tens of thousands of distinct CDR3 sequences; around 23% were seen once. Sequencing was done on a sample of glioma tissue, nonneoplastic brain tissue, or PBMCs (not recorded which). These receptors came from a human donor with low-grade glioma or glioblastoma, undergoing nonglioma brain surgery, or in good health (not recorded which).

This clonotype showed up just a few times. The chain uses TRBV5-6 and TRBJ2-3, with a weak D call TRBD2 (6 bases). Per the germline V gene, CDR1 is SGHDT and CDR2 is YYEEEE. Trimming left V 4 bases short and J 0 bases short, with 15 bases between. CDR3 size: 16 residues. CDR3 amino acids: CASSTPGAASTDTQYF. The CDR3 DNA reads as TGTGCCAGCAGCACCCCGGGAGCGGCTAGCACAGATACGCAGTATTTT.

This clonotype showed up many times. V is TRBV5-1 and J is TRBJ2-7; D unresolved. V gave up 3 bases and J gave up 3 bases, with 7 bases separating them. Germline-derived CDR1 and CDR2 are SGHRS and YFSETQ. This CDR3 has 12 amino acids. This CDR3 is CASSSLGYEQYF. CDR3 nucleotides: TGCGCCAGCAGCTCCTTGGGCTACGAGCAGTACTTC.

This clonotype occurred many times. This chain links TRBV6-1 with TRBJ2-7; 9 bases align to TRBD1. The V and J ends lost 6 bases and 4 bases, in that order; junction bases with no gene match: 19. The germline gives CDR1 MNHNS, CDR2 SASEGT. The CDR3 sequence is 18 residues long. This chain's CDR3 is CASRNPGQGIVPSYEQYF. The CDR3 nucleotides read TGTGCCAGCAGAAATCCGGGACAGGGAATCGTACCCTCGTACGAGCAGTACTTC.

This clonotype was seen many times. This chain joins TRBV6-1 and TRBJ2-1; 10 bases fit TRBD2. V lost 5 bases to trimming and J lost 8 bases; unmatched junction nucleotides: 18. Germline V gene data show CDR1 as MNHNS and CDR2 as SASEGT. The CDR3 runs to 18 residues. The CDR3 nucleotides are TGTGCCAGCAGTTTCCAACTTTTTAGCGGGAGGAAGAGCGATGAGCAGTTCTTC. Amino acids: CASSFQLFSGRKSDEQFF.

This clonotype was counted at least ten times. The chain combines TRBV7-6 with TRBJ2-5; D may match TRBD1 or TRBD2 (5 bases each). The ends were cut back, 5 bases at V and 0 bases at J, with 10 bases in the middle. From germline, CDR1 is SGHVS and CDR2 FNYEAQ. CDR3 length: 14 residues. For the CDR3, the DNA is TGTGCCAGCAGCCGACAGCGGTACCAAGAGACCCAGTACTTC. This encodes CASSRQRYQETQYF. Full variable domain (remainder filled in from reference TRBV7-6 and TRBJ2-5): GAGVSQSPRYKVTKRGQDVALRCDPISGHVSLYWYRQALGQGPEFLTYFNYEAQQDKSGLPNDRFSAERPEGSISTLTIQRTEQRDSAMYRCASSRQRYQETQYFGPGTRLLVL.

This clonotype occurred many times. The chain is built from TRBV25-1 and TRBJ2-5; no firm D call. Germline-derived CDR1 and CDR2 are MGHDK and SYGVNS. The CDR3 is 12 amino acids. V was shortened by 1 base and J by 1 base, with 1 base between the two germline ends. This CDR3 reads CASSESQETQYF. CDR3 nucleotides: TGTGCCAGCAGTGAATCCCAAGAGACCCAGTACTTC.

This clonotype appeared a few times. For the CDR3, the DNA is TGCAGCGTTGAAGATCAGGGGGGGGGGTTCTCCTACGAGCAGTACTTC. This encodes CSVEDQGGGFSYEQYF. The V call is TRBV29-1, the J call TRBJ2-7; the D gene could be TRBD1 or TRBD2 (7 bases each). The CDR3 runs 16 residues. Trimming took 0 bases from V and 0 from J, leaving 15 bases between them. Germline CDR1 is SQVTM and CDR2 is ANQGSEA.

This clonotype was counted many times. V is TRBV20-1 and J is TRBJ2-5; tentative D call: TRBD1 (6 bases). The CDR3 is 13 amino acids. Germline CDR1 is DFQATT and CDR2 is SNEGSKA (reference sequence). V lost 0 bases to trimming and J lost 3 bases, with 8 bases between them. CDR3 nucleotides: TGCAGTGCTAGAGAGGACAGAAAAGAGACCCAGTACTTC. It encodes CSAREDRKETQYF.